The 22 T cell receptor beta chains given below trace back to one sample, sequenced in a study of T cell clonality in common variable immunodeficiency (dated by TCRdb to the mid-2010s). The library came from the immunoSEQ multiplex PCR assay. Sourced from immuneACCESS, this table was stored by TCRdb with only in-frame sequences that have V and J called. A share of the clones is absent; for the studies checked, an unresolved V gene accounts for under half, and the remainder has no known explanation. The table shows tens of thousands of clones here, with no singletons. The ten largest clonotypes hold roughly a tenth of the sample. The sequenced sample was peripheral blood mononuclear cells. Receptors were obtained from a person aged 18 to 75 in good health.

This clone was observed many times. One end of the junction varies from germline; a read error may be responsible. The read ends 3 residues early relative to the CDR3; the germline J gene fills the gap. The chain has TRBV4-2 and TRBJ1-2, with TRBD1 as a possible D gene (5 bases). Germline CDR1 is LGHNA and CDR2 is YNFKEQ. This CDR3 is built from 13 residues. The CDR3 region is CASSPGRKYGYTF. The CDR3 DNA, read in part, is TGCGCCAGCAGCCCAGGGAGGAAGTATGGC.

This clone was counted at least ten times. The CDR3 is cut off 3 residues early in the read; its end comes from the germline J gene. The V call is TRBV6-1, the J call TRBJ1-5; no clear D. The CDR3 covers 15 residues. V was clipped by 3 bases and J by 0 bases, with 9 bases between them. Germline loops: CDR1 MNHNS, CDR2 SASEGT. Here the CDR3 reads CASSDNRASNQPQHF. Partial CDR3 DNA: TGTGCCAGCAGTGACAACAGAGCTAGCAATCAGCCC.

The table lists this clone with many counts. CDR3 bases read: TGTGCCATCAGTGCGGGGGACAGAGGTACG. This gives the protein CAISAGDRGT. The CDR3 reads in full as CAISAGDRGTQYF. The chain links TRBV10-3 to TRBJ2-3; perhaps TRBD1 as D (7 bases). With the read ending 3 residues before the CDR3 end, the germline J gene is used to fill in that end. The CDR3 consists of 13 residues. Trimming cost V 4 bases and J 8 bases, with 13 bases left between them. Germline CDR1 is ENHRY and CDR2 is SYGVKD.

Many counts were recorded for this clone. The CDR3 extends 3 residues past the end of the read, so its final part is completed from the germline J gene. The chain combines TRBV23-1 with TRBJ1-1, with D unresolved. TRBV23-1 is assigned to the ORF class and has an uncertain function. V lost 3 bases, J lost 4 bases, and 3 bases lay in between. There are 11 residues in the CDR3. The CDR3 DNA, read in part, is TGCGCCAGCAGTCACCTCACTGAA. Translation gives CASSHLTE. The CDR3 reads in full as CASSHLTEAFF.

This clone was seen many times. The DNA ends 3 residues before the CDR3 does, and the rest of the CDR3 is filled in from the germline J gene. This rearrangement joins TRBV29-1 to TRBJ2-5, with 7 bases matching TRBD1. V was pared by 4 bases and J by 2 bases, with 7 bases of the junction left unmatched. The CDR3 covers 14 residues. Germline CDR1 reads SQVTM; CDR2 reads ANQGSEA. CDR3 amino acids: CSVAKGTAQETQYF. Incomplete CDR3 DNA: TGCAGCGTTGCAAAAGGGACAGCTCAAGAGACC.

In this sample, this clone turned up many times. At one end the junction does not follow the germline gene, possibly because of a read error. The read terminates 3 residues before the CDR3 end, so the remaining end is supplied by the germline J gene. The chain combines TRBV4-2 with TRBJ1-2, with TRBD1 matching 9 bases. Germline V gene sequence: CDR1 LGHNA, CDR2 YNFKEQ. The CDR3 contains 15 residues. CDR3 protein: CASSQEVGQGYGYTF. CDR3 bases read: TGCGCCAGCAGCCAAGAGGTGGGACAGGGATATGGC.

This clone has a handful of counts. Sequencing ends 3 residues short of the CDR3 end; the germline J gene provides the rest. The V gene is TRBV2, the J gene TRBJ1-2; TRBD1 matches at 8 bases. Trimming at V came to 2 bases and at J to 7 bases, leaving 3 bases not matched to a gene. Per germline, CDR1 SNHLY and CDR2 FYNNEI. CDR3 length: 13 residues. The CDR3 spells CASSEQGAAGYTF. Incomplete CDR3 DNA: TGTGCCAGCAGTGAACAGGGGGCCGCTGGC.

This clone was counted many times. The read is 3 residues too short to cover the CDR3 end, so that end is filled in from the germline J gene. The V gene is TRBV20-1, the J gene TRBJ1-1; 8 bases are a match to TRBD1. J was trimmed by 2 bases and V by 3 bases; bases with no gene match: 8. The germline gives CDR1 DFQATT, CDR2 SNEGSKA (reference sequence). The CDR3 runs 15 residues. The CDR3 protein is CSARGWDRTNTEAFF. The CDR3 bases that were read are TGCAGTGCTAGGGGATGGGACAGGACAAACACTGAA.

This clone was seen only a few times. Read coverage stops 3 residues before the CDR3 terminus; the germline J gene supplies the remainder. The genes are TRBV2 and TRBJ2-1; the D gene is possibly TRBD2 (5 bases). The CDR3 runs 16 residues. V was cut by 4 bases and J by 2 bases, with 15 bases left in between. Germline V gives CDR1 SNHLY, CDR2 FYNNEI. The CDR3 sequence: CASSGWSSPPYNEQFF. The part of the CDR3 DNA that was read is TGTGCCAGCAGTGGTTGGTCTAGCCCCCCCTACAATGAG.

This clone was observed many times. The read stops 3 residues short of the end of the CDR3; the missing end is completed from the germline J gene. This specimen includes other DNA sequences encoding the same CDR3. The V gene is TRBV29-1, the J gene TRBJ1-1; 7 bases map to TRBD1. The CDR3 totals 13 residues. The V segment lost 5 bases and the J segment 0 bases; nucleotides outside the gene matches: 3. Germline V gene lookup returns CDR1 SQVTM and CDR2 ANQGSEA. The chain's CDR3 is CSVHRGVNTEAFF. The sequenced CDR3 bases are TGCAGCGTTCACAGGGGAGTGAACACTGAA.

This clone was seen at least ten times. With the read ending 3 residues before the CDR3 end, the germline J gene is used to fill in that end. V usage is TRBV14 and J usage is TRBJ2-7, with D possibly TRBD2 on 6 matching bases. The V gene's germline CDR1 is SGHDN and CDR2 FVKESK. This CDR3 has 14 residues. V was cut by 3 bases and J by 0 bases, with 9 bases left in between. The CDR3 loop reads CASSQVGGSYEQYF. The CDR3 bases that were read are TGTGCCAGCAGCCAGGTGGGGGGCTCCTACGAG.

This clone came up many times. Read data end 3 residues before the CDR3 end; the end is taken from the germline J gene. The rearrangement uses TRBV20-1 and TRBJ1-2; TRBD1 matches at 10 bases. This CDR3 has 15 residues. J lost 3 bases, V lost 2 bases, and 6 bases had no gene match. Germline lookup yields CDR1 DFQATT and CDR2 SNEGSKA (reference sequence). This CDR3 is CSARLDRGGDYGYTF. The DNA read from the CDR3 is TGCAGTGCTAGATTGGACAGGGGGGGGGACTATGGC.

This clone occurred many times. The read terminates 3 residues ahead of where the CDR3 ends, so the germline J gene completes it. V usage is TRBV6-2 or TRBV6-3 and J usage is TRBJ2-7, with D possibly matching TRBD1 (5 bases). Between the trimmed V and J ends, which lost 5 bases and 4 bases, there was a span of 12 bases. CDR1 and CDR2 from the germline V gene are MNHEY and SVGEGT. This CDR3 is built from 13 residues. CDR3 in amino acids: CASSPGILYEQYF. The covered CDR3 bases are TGTGCCAGCAGTCCAGGGATCTTGTACGAG.

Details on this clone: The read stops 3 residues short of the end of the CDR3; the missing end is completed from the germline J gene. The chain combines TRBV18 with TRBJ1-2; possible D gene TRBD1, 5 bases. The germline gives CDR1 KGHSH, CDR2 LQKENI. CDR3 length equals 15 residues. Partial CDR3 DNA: TGTGCCAGCTCACCGCGGGGGGATACCCCCTACGAC. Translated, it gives CASSPRGDTPYD. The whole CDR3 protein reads CASSPRGDTPYDYTF.

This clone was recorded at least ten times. CDR3 loop: CASSTGSGGEQFF. CDR3 DNA (partial): TGTGCCAGCAGCACGGGCTCCGGGGGTGAG. V is TRBV7-8 and J is TRBJ2-1; possible D gene TRBD2, 6 bases. The sequence runs out 3 residues before the end of the CDR3; the remainder is reconstructed from the germline J gene. Per germline, CDR1 SGHVS and CDR2 FQNEAQ. V lost 5 bases and J 9 bases, leaving 14 bases between the germline ends. CDR3 length: 13 residues. Complete variable domain (other parts from reference TRBV7-8 and TRBJ2-1): GAGVSQSPRYKVAKRGQDVALRCDPISGHVSLFWYQQALGQGPEFLTYFQNEAQLDKSGLPSDRFFAERPEGSVSTLKIQRTQQEDSAVYLCASSTGSGGEQFFGPGTRLTVL.

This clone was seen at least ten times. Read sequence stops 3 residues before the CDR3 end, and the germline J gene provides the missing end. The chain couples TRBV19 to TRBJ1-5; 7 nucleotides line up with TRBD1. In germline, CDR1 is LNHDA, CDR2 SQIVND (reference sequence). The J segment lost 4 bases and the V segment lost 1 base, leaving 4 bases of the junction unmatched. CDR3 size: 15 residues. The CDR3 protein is CASSIGQGPNQPQHF. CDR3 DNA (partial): TGTGCCAGTAGTATAGGACAGGGACCAAATCAGCCC. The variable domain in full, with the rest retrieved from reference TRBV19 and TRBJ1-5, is DGGITQSPKYLFRKEGQNVTLSCEQNLNHDAMYWYRQDPGQGLRLIYYSQIVNDFQKGDIAEGYSVSREKKESFPLTVTSAQKNPTAFYLCASSIGQGPNQPQHFGDGTRLSIL.

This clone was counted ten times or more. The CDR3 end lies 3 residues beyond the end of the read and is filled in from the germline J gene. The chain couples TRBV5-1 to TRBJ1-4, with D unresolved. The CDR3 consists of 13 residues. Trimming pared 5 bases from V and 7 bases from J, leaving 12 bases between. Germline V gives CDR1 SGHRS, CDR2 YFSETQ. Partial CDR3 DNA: TGCGCCAGCAGATATGACAAGGGTGAAAAA. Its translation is CASRYDKGEK. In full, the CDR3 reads CASRYDKGEKLFF.

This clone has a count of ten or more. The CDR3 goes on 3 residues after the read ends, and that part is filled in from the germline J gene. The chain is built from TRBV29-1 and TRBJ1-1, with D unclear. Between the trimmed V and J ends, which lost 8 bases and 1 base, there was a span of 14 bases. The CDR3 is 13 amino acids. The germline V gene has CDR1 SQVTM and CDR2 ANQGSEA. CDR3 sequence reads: CSHLAPKNTEAFF. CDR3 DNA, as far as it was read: TGCAGCCACCTGGCCCCAAAGAACACTGAA.

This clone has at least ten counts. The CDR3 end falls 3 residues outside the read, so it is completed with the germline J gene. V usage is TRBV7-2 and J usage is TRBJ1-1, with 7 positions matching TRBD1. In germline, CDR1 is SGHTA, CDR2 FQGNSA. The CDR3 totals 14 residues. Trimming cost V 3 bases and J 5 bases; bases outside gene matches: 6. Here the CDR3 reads CASSFGAGGTEAFF. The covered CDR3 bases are TGTGCCAGCAGCTTCGGTGCAGGGGGAACTGAA.

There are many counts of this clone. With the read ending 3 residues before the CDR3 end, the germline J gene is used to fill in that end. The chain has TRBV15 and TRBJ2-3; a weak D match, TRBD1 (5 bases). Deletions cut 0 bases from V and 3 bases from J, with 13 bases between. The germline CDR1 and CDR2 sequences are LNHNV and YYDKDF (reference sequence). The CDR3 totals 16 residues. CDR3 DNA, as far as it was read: TGTGCCACCAGCAGAGATAGAGGCAGGGCGACAGATACG. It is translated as CATSRDRGRATDT. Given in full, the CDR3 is CATSRDRGRATDTQYF.

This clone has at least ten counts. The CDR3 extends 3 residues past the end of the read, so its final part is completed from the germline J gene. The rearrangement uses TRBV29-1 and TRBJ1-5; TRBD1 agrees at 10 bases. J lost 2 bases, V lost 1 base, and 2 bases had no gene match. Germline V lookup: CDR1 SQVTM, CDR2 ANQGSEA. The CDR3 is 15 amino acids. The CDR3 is CSVEVGTGGNQPQHF. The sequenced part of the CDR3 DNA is TGCAGCGTTGAAGTGGGGACAGGGGGCAATCAGCCC.

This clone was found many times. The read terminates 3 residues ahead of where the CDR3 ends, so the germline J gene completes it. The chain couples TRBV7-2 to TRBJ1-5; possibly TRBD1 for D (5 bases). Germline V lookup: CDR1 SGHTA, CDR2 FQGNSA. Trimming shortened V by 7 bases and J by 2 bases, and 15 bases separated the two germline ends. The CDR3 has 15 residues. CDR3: CASNSGIWGNQPQHF. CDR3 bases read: TGTGCCAGCAACTCAGGGATTTGGGGCAATCAGCCC.